This record looks at one T cell receptor (beta chain) sequence and its context. What it binds is unknown. Germline lookup yields CDR1 MNHNS and CDR2 SASEGT. The CDR3 length is 15 residues. V was pared by 5 bases and J by 2 bases, with 5 bases of the junction left unmatched. One entry per CDR3 protein results from TCRdb running MiXCR on the RT-PCR reads. The table shows some 570,000 distinct CDR3 sequences, with about 10% occurring only once. The data are from a study of response to subunit inactivated influenza vaccine. Study-level results: Each seasonal influenza vaccination recruits few new T cells, the authors suggested.

The data were also submitted as part of a second study, on T cells expressing NK-cell markers. That report adds: Making the TCR beta cDNA relied on 5'RACE template switching with UMIs. Seven donors tested HCMV-seropositive and one tested seronegative among the eight sequenced. Dominant NKG2C+ clonotype frequencies of roughly 1.0-7.5% of CD8+ T cells were measured in over five donors.

The chain is built from TRBV6-1 and TRBJ2-1; 8 bases align to TRBD1. The TCR comes from a man aged 45-65 years who received an inactivated influenza vaccine. The specimen comprised PBMCs from blood, sampled on the day of vaccination. DNA for the CDR3: TGTGCCAGCAGTCAGGGGGCACCGACCTACAATGAGCAGTTCTTC. Translated, it gives CASSQGAPTYNEQFF.